The present T cell receptor beta chain was sequenced within a study of blood T cell repertoires in COVID-19. Study-level background: Samples representing acute and convalescent COVID-19 were sourced from the United States, Italy and Spain. In each case, the material was cDNA or gDNA derived from T cells, B-cell-depleted T cells, or PBMCs.

Germline values: CDR1 ENHRY, CDR2 SYGVKD. The V and J ends lost 3 bases and 8 bases, in that order; junction bases with no gene match: 15. The CDR3 runs to 16 residues. In the authors' workflow: Reference gene primer amplification yielded estimated nucleated cell counts. TCRdb keeps only in-frame clones here, not all; method: immunoSEQ multiplex PCR. The DNA gave D and trimming, while V, J and clone size come from that table. The sample gives more than 250,000 clones, roughly 84% of which show up once; 1% is in the top ten. J is TRBJ1-2 and V is TRBV10-3; 7 bases are a match to TRBD1. The receptor's source is a man aged 50 to 59 with active or convalescent COVID-19. Source material: peripheral blood. CDR3 in DNA: TGTGCCATCAGTGACCTTACCAGGGGGGTGAATCGGGGCTACACCTTC. This gives the protein CAISDLTRGVNRGYTF.